The 6 T cell receptor beta chains in this list originate from one sample, sequenced in a study of T cell responses to AZD1222 COVID-19 vaccine. TCRdb's copy holds only in-frame clones and misses some; the assay was immunoSEQ multiplex PCR. The sample shows roughly 170,000 clones, 90% to 95% of them seen only once. The sequencing here drew on peripheral blood, taken 28 days after the second AZD1222 dose. The source of these receptors is an adult who received the AZD1222 COVID-19 vaccine.

The chain uses TRBV7-9 and TRBJ1-1, with a tentative D call TRBD1 (5 bases). Germline-derived CDR1 and CDR2 are SEHNR and FQNEAQ (reference sequence). Trimming shortened V by 5 bases and J by 0 bases, and 16 bases separated the two germline ends. This CDR3 has 16 amino acids. CDR3 nucleotide sequence: TGTGCCAGCAGCCCCAACCCGACAGCCATGAACACTGAAGCTTTCTTT. This gives the protein CASSPNPTAMNTEAFF.

The chain recombines TRBV19 with TRBJ2-7; 8 bases are shared with TRBD2. V dropped 3 bases and J dropped 0; count of bases not matched to a gene: 1. Germline CDR1 LNHDA, CDR2 SQIVND (reference sequence). The CDR3 length is 14 residues. Here the CDR3 DNA reads TGTGCCAGTAGTATGCGGGGGGCCTCCTACGAGCAGTACTTC. It specifies CASSMRGASYEQYF.

The V and J genes are TRBV18 and TRBJ1-6; 8 bases map to TRBD1. Germline V CDR1 and CDR2: KGHSH, LQKENI. J was trimmed by 8 bases and V by 5 bases; bases with no gene match: 8. CDR3 size: 15 residues. CDR3: CASSSRTGLDSPLHF. In DNA form, the CDR3 reads TGTGCCAGCTCATCGCGGACAGGGTTGGATTCACCCCTCCACTTT. Supplemented by reference TRBV18 and TRBJ1-6, the full variable domain reads NAGVMQNPRHLVRRRGQEARLRCSPMKGHSHVYWYRQLPEEGLKFMVYLQKENIIDESGMPKERFSAEFPKEGPSILRIQQVVRGDSAAYFCASSSRTGLDSPLHFGNGTRLTVT.

The chain recombines TRBV4-1 with TRBJ1-3; D uncertain. Looked up from germline, CDR1 is MGHRA and CDR2 is YSYEKL. V was clipped by 0 bases and J by 0 bases, with 6 bases between them. CDR3 size: 15 residues. The chain's CDR3 is CASSQDIPSGNTIYF. DNA for the CDR3: TGCGCCAGCAGCCAAGACATACCCTCTGGAAACACCATATATTTT.

The rearrangement links TRBV2 to TRBJ2-3, with D possibly being TRBD2 (6 bases). The V end was cut by 8 bases, the J end by 0 bases, with 9 bases between. Germline V gene sequence: CDR1 SNHLY, CDR2 FYNNEI. The CDR3 extends over 13 amino acids. The CDR3 DNA reads TGTGCCAGCCTCCGGGAGAGCACAGATACGCAGTATTTT. It translates to CASLRESTDTQYF.

V is TRBV5-1 and J is TRBJ1-2, with D possibly being TRBD1 (6 bases). V dropped 4 bases and J dropped 5 bases, with 15 bases sitting between them. CDR1 SGHRS and CDR2 YFSETQ come from the germline V gene. This CDR3 comprises 14 residues. CDR3 residues: CASSLQGGEYGYTF. Written as DNA, the CDR3 is TGCGCCAGCAGCCTACAGGGTGGGGAATATGGCTACACCTTC.